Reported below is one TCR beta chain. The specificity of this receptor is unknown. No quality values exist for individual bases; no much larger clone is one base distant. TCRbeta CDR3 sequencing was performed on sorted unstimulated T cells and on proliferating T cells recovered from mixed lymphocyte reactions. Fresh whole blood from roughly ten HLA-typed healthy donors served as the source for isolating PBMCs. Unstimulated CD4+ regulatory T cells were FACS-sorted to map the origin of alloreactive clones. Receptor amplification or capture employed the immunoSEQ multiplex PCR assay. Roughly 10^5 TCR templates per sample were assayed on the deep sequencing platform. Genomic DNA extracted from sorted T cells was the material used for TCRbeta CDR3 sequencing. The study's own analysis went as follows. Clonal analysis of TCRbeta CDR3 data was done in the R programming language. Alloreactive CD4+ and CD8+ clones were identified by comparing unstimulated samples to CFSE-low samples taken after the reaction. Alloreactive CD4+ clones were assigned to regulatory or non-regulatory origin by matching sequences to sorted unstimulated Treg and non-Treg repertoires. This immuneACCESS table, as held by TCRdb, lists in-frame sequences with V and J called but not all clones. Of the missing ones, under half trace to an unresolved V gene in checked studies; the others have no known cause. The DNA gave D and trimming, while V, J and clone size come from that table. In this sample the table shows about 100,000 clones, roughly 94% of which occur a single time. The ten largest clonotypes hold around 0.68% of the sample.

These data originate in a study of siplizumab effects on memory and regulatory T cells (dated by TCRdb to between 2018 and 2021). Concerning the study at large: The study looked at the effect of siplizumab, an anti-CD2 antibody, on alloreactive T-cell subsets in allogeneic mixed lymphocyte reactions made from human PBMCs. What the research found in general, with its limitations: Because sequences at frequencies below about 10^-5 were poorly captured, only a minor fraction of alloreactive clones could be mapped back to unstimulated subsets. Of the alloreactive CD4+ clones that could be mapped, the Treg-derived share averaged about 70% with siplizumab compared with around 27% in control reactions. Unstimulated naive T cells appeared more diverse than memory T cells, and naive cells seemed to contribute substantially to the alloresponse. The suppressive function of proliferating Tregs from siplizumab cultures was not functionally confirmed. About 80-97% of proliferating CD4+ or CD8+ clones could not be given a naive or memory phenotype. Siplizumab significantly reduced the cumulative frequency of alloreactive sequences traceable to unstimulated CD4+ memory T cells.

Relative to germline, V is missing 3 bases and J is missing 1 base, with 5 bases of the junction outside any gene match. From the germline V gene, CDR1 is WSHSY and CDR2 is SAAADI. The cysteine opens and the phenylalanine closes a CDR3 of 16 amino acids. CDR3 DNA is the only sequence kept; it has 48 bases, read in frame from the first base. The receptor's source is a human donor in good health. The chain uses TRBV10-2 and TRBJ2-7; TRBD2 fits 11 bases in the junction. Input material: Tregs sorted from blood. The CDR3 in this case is CASSDVSSGRSYEQYF. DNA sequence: TGCGCCAGCAGTGATGTTTCTAGCGGGAGGTCCTACGAGCAGTACTTC.